This TCR beta chain was profiled in a study of CD8 T cells in ankylosing spondylitis. Findings and caveats of the study: With a CD8+ phenotype, disease-linked clones were relatively rare in peripheral blood. There was a TCR beta motif, made of fewer than 10 highly homologous variants, that appeared characteristic of ankylosing spondylitis blood.

Germline CDR1 SGHVS, CDR2 FNYEAQ. CDR3 length equals 14 residues. Between the trimmed V and J ends, which lost 2 bases and 3 bases, there was a span of 10 bases. Libraries for TCR beta were made by quantitative 5'-RACE with molecular barcodes. TCRdb redid the calling of the 5' RACE reads with MiXCR, one entry per CDR3 protein. The sample includes over 150,000 distinct CDR3 sequences, over 10% seen only once; the top ten take 15% to 20%. About this clonotype itself: Its matching antigen is unknown.

This TCR derives from a male donor with ankylosing spondylitis or in good health (not recorded which). This chain links TRBV7-6 with TRBJ1-1; a possible D gene is TRBD1 (6 bases). The sequencing input was blood, either unsorted or a sorted T cell fraction (not recorded which). The DNA of the CDR3 is TGTGCCAGCAGCTTATCAGGGGCGGACACTGAAGCTTTCTTT. It translates to CASSLSGADTEAFF.